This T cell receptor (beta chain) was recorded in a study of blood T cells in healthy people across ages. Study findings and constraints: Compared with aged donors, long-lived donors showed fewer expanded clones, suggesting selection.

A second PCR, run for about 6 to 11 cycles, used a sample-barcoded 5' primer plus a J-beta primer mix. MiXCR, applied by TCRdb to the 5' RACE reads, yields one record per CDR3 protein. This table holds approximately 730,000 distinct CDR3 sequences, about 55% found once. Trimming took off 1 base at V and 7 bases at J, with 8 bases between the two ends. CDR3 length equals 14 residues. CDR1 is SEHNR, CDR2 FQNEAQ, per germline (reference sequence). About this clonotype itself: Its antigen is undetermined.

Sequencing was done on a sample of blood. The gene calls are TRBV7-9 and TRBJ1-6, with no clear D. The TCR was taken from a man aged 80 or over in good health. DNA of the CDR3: TGTGCCAGCAGCTTAGTGGCGGGGAATTCACCCCTCCACTTT. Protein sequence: CASSLVAGNSPLHF.